The clone carrying this T cell receptor beta chain was picked up many times. Its matching antigen is unknown. Alpha and beta constant-region primers primed reverse transcription of 400 to 650 ng RNA. Using multiplexing indices, alpha and beta chain libraries were generated apart by chain-specific third strand synthesis. Priming off the SP2 site generated the second strand. In TCRdb, the 5' RACE reads were re-called with MiXCR into one record per CDR3 protein. The sample lists approximately 18,000 distinct CDR3 sequences, roughly 8.9% occurring once. The repertoire came from unfractionated whole blood and reflected all unsorted peripheral T cells. The data belong to a study of HIV-infected patients and healthy controls. Whole-study results and caveats: Healthy controls carried many MAIT alpha-chain CDR3s, while HIV+ repertoires had few. The authors saw processing only sixteen HIV-infected individuals as a major limitation on generality. Compared with healthy controls, HIV-infected patients showed less CDR3 sharing between individuals.

Per germline, CDR1 MNHEY and CDR2 SMNVEV (reference sequence). The CDR3 sequence is 13 residues long. V lost 3 bases to trimming and J lost 7 bases, with 13 bases between them. Sequencing used blood. The chain joins TRBV27 to TRBJ2-7; D could derive from TRBD1 or TRBD2 (5 bases each). This receptor was taken from an adult in good health. DNA for the CDR3: TGTGCCAGCAGTTTGGGGGAATTTACGGAGCAGTACTTC. Translating gives CASSLGEFTEQYF.